This T cell receptor beta chain was retrieved from a study of CD8 T cells in ankylosing spondylitis. Study conclusions and caveats: A CD8+ phenotype characterized the disease-linked clones, which were relatively rare in peripheral blood. There was a TCR beta motif, made of several highly homologous variants, that appeared characteristic of ankylosing spondylitis blood.

CDR1 and CDR2 from the germline V gene are DFQATT and SNEGSKA (reference sequence). The CDR3 is 16 amino acids. The V gene lost 0 bases and the J gene lost 2 bases, with 17 bases spanning the gap. Comments on this clonotype: As yet, its antigen is unknown.

Library preparation for TCR beta used quantitative 5'-RACE with molecular barcodes. TCRdb independently ran MiXCR on the 5' RACE reads; one entry per CDR3 protein. This sample yields approximately 550,000 distinct CDR3 sequences, of which roughly 13% are seen a single time; approximately 6.3% belongs to the top ten. This sequence originates from a male donor with ankylosing spondylitis. The sequenced sample was blood, either unsorted or a sorted T cell fraction (not recorded which). The chain has TRBV20-1 and TRBJ2-7; D may be TRBD1 (6 bases). The CDR3 here is CSARDRLGQGTYEQYF. The CDR3 DNA reads TGCAGTGCTAGAGACCGTCTGGGGCAGGGGACCTACGAGCAGTACTTC.